The rows below give T cell receptor beta chains drawn from one sample of a study of spatial heterogeneity in lung cancer. TCRdb passed the 5' RACE reads through MiXCR, listing each CDR3 protein once. The sample records roughly 11,000 distinct CDR3 sequences, over 9% being singletons. The sample in question was PBMCs, obtained at follow-up. These receptors all come from a female donor with early-stage non-small cell lung cancer. Each CDR3 is given with its conserved first and last residue. Fields, in order: CDR3 length, V gene, clone size, CDR3 protein. The size entry is marked missing in some rows and otherwise reads once, few, many or a size class.

cdr3_length: 15; v_call: TRBV5-1; clone_size: many; cdr3_aa: CASSPPVKGYNEQFF
cdr3_length: 13; v_call: TRBV7-9; clone_size: many; cdr3_aa: CASSLGGGNTIYF
cdr3_length: 16; v_call: TRBV4-3; clone_size: few; cdr3_aa: CASSQDRTTGLDTQYF
cdr3_length: 12; v_call: TRBV20-1; clone_size: medium-sized; cdr3_aa: CSAEGVTYEQYF
cdr3_length: 13; v_call: TRBV30; clone_size: many; cdr3_aa: CAWGSQVKKTQYF
cdr3_length: 15; v_call: TRBV6-6; clone_size: many; cdr3_aa: CASSQLRQGNTEAFF
cdr3_length: 14; v_call: TRBV3-2; clone_size: many; cdr3_aa: CASPKQALRETQYF
cdr3_length: 11; v_call: TRBV29-1; clone_size: -; cdr3_aa: CSVEHIYEQYF
cdr3_length: 14; v_call: TRBV6-6; clone_size: -; cdr3_aa: CASSGREGNNEQFF
cdr3_length: 11; v_call: TRBV25-1; clone_size: many; cdr3_aa: CASRRTGELFF
cdr3_length: 11; v_call: TRBV10-3; clone_size: few; cdr3_aa: CAISVADEAFF
cdr3_length: 15; v_call: TRBV28; clone_size: many; cdr3_aa: CASGRLTSAVYGYTF
cdr3_length: 11; v_call: TRBV20-1; clone_size: many; cdr3_aa: CSARDYSEQYF
cdr3_length: 12; v_call: TRBV20-1; clone_size: many; cdr3_aa: CSGGRTNYGYTF
cdr3_length: 13; v_call: TRBV6-2/TRBV6-3; clone_size: medium-sized; cdr3_aa: CASQGDRNQPQHF
cdr3_length: 15; v_call: TRBV27; clone_size: many; cdr3_aa: CASSLRDRATGELFF
cdr3_length: 16; v_call: TRBV27; clone_size: many; cdr3_aa: CASSPWTGGGNQPQHF
cdr3_length: 12; v_call: TRBV7-9; clone_size: few; cdr3_aa: CASSFGTYEQYF
cdr3_length: 14; v_call: TRBV6-5; clone_size: -; cdr3_aa: CASSKGQGSSEAFF
cdr3_length: 12; v_call: TRBV6-1; clone_size: many; cdr3_aa: CASSEWYNEQFF
cdr3_length: 15; v_call: TRBV4-1; clone_size: many; cdr3_aa: CASSQDDRGAYEQYF
cdr3_length: 14; v_call: TRBV19; clone_size: few; cdr3_aa: CASRGQGEANIQYF
cdr3_length: 16; v_call: TRBV4-3; clone_size: many; cdr3_aa: CASSQALADSSYEQYF
cdr3_length: 15; v_call: TRBV7-2; clone_size: -; cdr3_aa: CASSQVRVRTGELFF
cdr3_length: 15; v_call: TRBV4-1; clone_size: few; cdr3_aa: CASSQGGQGAYEQYF
cdr3_length: 13; v_call: TRBV7-6; clone_size: many; cdr3_aa: CASSRTRGGDQYF
cdr3_length: 14; v_call: TRBV5-1; clone_size: -; cdr3_aa: CASSPVGDNYGYTF
cdr3_length: 11; v_call: TRBV29-1; clone_size: few; cdr3_aa: CSVGLGETQYF
cdr3_length: 13; v_call: TRBV28; clone_size: many; cdr3_aa: CASNPPPINEQFF
cdr3_length: 15; v_call: TRBV20-1; clone_size: many; cdr3_aa: CSARGHRDGLYEQYF
cdr3_length: 15; v_call: TRBV9; clone_size: -; cdr3_aa: CASGTGAATNEKLFF
cdr3_length: 15; v_call: TRBV7-6; clone_size: few; cdr3_aa: CASSQGQPNLGELFF
cdr3_length: 13; v_call: TRBV28; clone_size: -; cdr3_aa: CASREWDSYEQYF
cdr3_length: 13; v_call: TRBV6-1; clone_size: few; cdr3_aa: CASSVGVRETQYF
cdr3_length: 12; v_call: TRBV5-1; clone_size: many; cdr3_aa: CASSLVGETQYF
cdr3_length: 17; v_call: TRBV28; clone_size: -; cdr3_aa: CASKLPGLPTNTGELFF
cdr3_length: 14; v_call: TRBV18; clone_size: many; cdr3_aa: CASSGQGGSYEQYF
cdr3_length: 15; v_call: TRBV28; clone_size: many; cdr3_aa: CASSLIEGFTDTQYF
cdr3_length: 10; v_call: TRBV6-2/TRBV6-3; clone_size: many; cdr3_aa: CATLSGEQYF
cdr3_length: 19; v_call: TRBV20-1; clone_size: many; cdr3_aa: CSARSPLRGLRTRISPLHF
cdr3_length: 15; v_call: TRBV29-1; clone_size: many; cdr3_aa: CSVGLAGGPRGEQYF
cdr3_length: 14; v_call: TRBV11-2; clone_size: many; cdr3_aa: CASSLVRGTGGYTF
cdr3_length: 18; v_call: TRBV10-3; clone_size: many; cdr3_aa: CAISESTGLAGFRDTQYF
cdr3_length: 15; v_call: TRBV23-1; clone_size: many; cdr3_aa: CASSQSPGGTGELFF
cdr3_length: 16; v_call: TRBV28; clone_size: many; cdr3_aa: CASSLPSGRVGDTQYF
cdr3_length: 15; v_call: TRBV2; clone_size: few; cdr3_aa: CASSERTGGMKTQYF
cdr3_length: 18; v_call: TRBV11-2; clone_size: many; cdr3_aa: CASSLDPRSRGRGNTIYF